The present T cell receptor beta chain was sequenced within a study of blood T cell repertoires in COVID-19 (TCRdb year 2020). About the study as a whole: Samples covering the acute and convalescent phases of COVID-19 were provided by collaborators in the United States, Italy and Spain. The material from the prospective study consisted of cDNA or gDNA derived from T cells, B-cell-depleted T cells, or PBMCs. The dataset comprised deeply sampled blood TCRbeta repertoires from subjects exposed to, actively infected with, or recovered from COVID-19. The repertoires were released in a freely available public database meant as a resource for research on the immune response to SARS-CoV-2. Samples were obtained from the ongoing ImmuneRACE study (first 160 participants) and from over a thousand subjects provided by 6 global collaborators. A de-identified subject ID, COVID-19 status, age in years and sex were almost always included in the sample metadata. Where HLA class I and class II types were available, the types were taken from metadata supplied by the sample provider, not from assay-based typing.

About this clone itself: The clone's antigen remains unknown. No quality values exist for individual bases; no much larger clone is one base distant.

TCRbeta CDR3 regions were amplified from genomic DNA by means of the immunoSEQ Assay, a bias-controlled multiplex PCR. Under the source paper's analysis protocol: The number of nucleated cells in each sample was estimated by amplification of reference gene primers within the assay. Sequence reads were collapsed and filtered to measure the absolute abundance of every unique TCRbeta CDR3 rearrangement. For each sample, productive Simpson clonality was calculated by taking the square root of Simpson's diversity index across productive rearrangements. What TCRdb holds here is the immuneACCESS table cut down to in-frame rearrangements. Part of the clones is not present; checked against another copy, under half of the missing clones reflect an unresolved V gene, and the others are unexplained. That table gives V, J and clone size, and the DNA gave D and trimming. The sample has more than 50,000 clones on record, 74% of them singletons. The ten largest account for roughly 28% of the sample.

The CDR3 starts with the cysteine, ends with the phenylalanine, and has 13 residues. Only the CDR3 DNA stays, 39 bases, in frame from base 1. CDR1 and CDR2 were assigned from the germline V gene as MNHEY and SVGEGT. The junction shows trimming of 4 bases on V and 6 bases on J, plus 10 bases between the germline ends. What the study reported, not specific to this receptor: How much clinical and demographic metadata was included differed by source and by participant, and the metadata was provided uncurated.

Collaborating institutions collected whole blood in K2EDTA tubes following their own protocols. Collaborator samples were shipped for TCRbeta analysis as frozen whole blood, isolated PBMCs, or DNA extracted from either sample type. The sequenced sample consisted of peripheral blood. The V and J genes are TRBV6-2 or TRBV6-3 and TRBJ1-5, with TRBD1 as a weak D call on 5 bases. This sequence was found in a woman of 80 years or more with acute or convalescent COVID-19. The bases are TGTGCCAGCAGTTCCCACAGGTTTCAGCCCCAGCATTTT. The translation is CASSSHRFQPQHF.